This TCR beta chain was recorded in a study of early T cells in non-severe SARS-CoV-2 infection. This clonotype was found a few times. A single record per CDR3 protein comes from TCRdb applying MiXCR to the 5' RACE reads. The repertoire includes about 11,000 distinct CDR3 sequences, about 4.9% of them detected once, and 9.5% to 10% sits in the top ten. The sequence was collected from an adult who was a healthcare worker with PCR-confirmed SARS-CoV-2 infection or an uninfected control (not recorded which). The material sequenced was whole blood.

In nucleotides, the CDR3 is TGTGCCAGCAGCTTAGCAACAGGGGCATTGTCTGAAGCTTTCTTT. Its protein is CASSLATGALSEAFF. The chain has TRBV7-9 and TRBJ1-1; the match to TRBD1 covers 7 bases. There are 15 residues in the CDR3. J lost 6 bases, V lost 0 bases, and 7 bases had no gene match. The germline gives CDR1 SEHNR, CDR2 FQNEAQ (reference sequence).